A selection of T cell receptor beta chains follows, all from one sample in a study of CD8+CD57+ T cells in acquired aplastic anemia. TCRdb independently ran MiXCR on the reads; one entry per CDR3 protein. The profile shows 200,000 or so distinct CDR3 sequences, 65% of them singletons. The sequenced sample was sorted CD4+, CD8+, or CD8+CD57+ T cells (not recorded which) from PBMCs. The receptors derive from a human donor with aplastic anemia. Both conserved end residues are part of each CDR3. The order of the fields is D gene, V gene, clone size, J gene, CDR3 protein, CDR3 DNA. D genes are given only for firm matches. Only some rows state a clone size, as once, few, many or a class for expanded clones.

>.|TRBV25-1|.|TRBJ1-6
CASSEGGTLSRPLHF
TGTGCCAGCAGTGAAGGGGGGACACTAAGTCGTCCCCTCCACTTT
>.|TRBV10-3|many|TRBJ1-6
CAISESTASYNSPLHF
TGTGCCATCAGTGAGTCGACGGCCTCCTATAATTCACCCCTCCACTTT
>.|TRBV7-6|.|TRBJ1-1
CASSLASTGNTEAFF
TGTGCCAGCAGCTTAGCGTCGACGGGGAACACTGAAGCTTTCTTT
>TRBD2|TRBV12-3/TRBV12-4|.|TRBJ2-3
CASSYSSGGASDTQYF
TGTGCCAGCAGTTACTCCAGCGGGGGGGCCTCAGATACGCAGTATTTT
>TRBD2|TRBV20-1|.|TRBJ2-1
CSARDLAGAGEQFF
TGCAGTGCTAGAGATCTGGCGGGAGCCGGTGAGCAGTTCTTC
>.|TRBV5-1|.|TRBJ1-6
CASSLGRTEPLHF
TGCGCCAGCAGCTTGGGGCGGACGGAACCCCTCCACTTT
>.|TRBV3-1|.|TRBJ1-2
CASLGGDSYGYTF
TGTGCCAGCCTAGGGGGGGACTCCTATGGCTACACCTTC
>.|TRBV5-1|once|TRBJ1-1
CASSFSPNLEAFF
TGCGCCAGCAGCTTTTCGCCGAATCTGGAAGCTTTCTTT
>.|TRBV9|many|TRBJ2-2
CASSPPPGGVTGELFF
TGTGCCAGCAGCCCACCGCCAGGGGGGGTGACCGGGGAGCTGTTTTTT
>TRBD1|TRBV29-1|.|TRBJ2-7
CSVAPTGREQYF
TGCAGCGTAGCCCCGACAGGGCGTGAGCAGTACTTC
>.|TRBV29-1|.|TRBJ2-7
CSVEVGEDRLYEQYF
TGCAGCGTTGAAGTCGGCGAGGACAGACTCTACGAGCAGTACTTC
>.|TRBV6-5|.|TRBJ1-2
CASSRVGVEGYTF
TGTGCCAGCAGTCGAGTAGGGGTTGAGGGCTACACCTTC
>.|TRBV9|.|TRBJ2-1
CASSVGPTSGNEQFF
TGTGCCAGCAGCGTAGGCCCCACGAGCGGCAATGAGCAGTTCTTC
>.|TRBV20-1|.|TRBJ2-1
CSARDLGASSYNEQFF
TGCAGTGCTAGAGATTTAGGGGCGAGCTCCTACAATGAGCAGTTCTTC
>TRBD2|TRBV15|.|TRBJ2-7
CATSSTWGGNSSYYEQYF
TGTGCCACCAGCAGCACCTGGGGGGGTAATAGCTCCTACTACGAGCAGTACTTC
>.|TRBV2|.|TRBJ2-7
CASSLGVYGQYF
TGTGCCAGCAGCTTGGGTGTTTACGGGCAGTACTTC
>TRBD1|TRBV7-8|.|TRBJ2-1
CASIPGTGGTSSYNEQFF
TGTGCCAGCATCCCCGGGACAGGGGGCACCAGCTCCTACAATGAGCAGTTCTTC
>.|TRBV7-9|.|TRBJ2-3
CASSWGAEEYF
TGTGCCAGCAGCTGGGGGGCTGAGGAGTATTTT
>TRBD1|TRBV7-9|.|TRBJ2-7
CASSDAGGSSYEQYF
TGTGCCAGCAGCGACGCAGGGGGATCATCCTACGAGCAGTACTTC
>.|TRBV5-4|.|TRBJ2-1
CASSLVPALSSYNEQFF
TGTGCCAGCAGCTTGGTCCCAGCGCTGAGCTCCTACAATGAGCAGTTCTTC
>.|TRBV10-1|once|TRBJ2-5
CASPRGTLNQETQYF
TGCGCCAGCCCTAGGGGGACACTAAACCAAGAGACCCAGTACTTC
>TRBD1|TRBV15|.|TRBJ2-1
CATSREWTGDYNEQFF
TGTGCCACCAGCAGAGAATGGACAGGCGATTACAATGAGCAGTTCTTC
>.|TRBV10-2|.|TRBJ1-3
CASSATPGNTIYF
TGCGCCAGCAGTGCCACGCCAGGCAACACCATATATTTT
>.|TRBV10-3|once|TRBJ2-7
CAAGKGSYEQYF
TGTGCCGCTGGTAAAGGCTCCTACGAGCAGTACTTC
>.|TRBV2|.|TRBJ2-5
CASKEGFETQYF
TGTGCCAGCAAGGAAGGATTTGAGACCCAGTACTTC
>.|TRBV20-1|.|TRBJ2-7
CSARTPPSSYEQYF
TGCAGTGCTAGGACCCCTCCTAGCTCCTACGAGCAGTACTTC
>TRBD1|TRBV7-9|few|TRBJ1-2
CASSPRPGQKDYGYTF
TGTGCCAGCAGCCCCCGTCCGGGACAGAAAGATTATGGCTACACCTTC
>TRBD2|TRBV7-9|.|TRBJ2-7
CASSFGLAGGTISYEQYF
TGTGCCAGCAGCTTCGGACTAGCGGGAGGGACCATATCCTACGAGCAGTACTTC
>.|TRBV10-3|.|TRBJ2-7
CATSENGEQYF
TGTGCCACCAGTGAAAACGGCGAGCAGTACTTC
>.|TRBV7-8|.|TRBJ1-5
CASDGGWDQPQHF
TGTGCCAGTGATGGGGGCTGGGATCAGCCCCAGCATTTT
>TRBD2|TRBV29-1|.|TRBJ2-7
CSVEGTSGGLYEQYF
TGCAGCGTTGAAGGGACTAGCGGGGGGCTATACGAGCAGTACTTC
>.|TRBV19|.|TRBJ1-6
CASSHPPMQGFNSPLHF
TGTGCCAGTAGCCACCCCCCGATGCAGGGCTTTAATTCACCCCTCCACTTT
>TRBD1|TRBV10-3|.|TRBJ2-3
CASSFSGQGLDTQYF
TGTGCCAGCAGTTTCTCAGGACAGGGCTTGGATACGCAGTATTTT
>.|TRBV19|.|TRBJ2-3
CASSIRGGGGRDTQYF
TGTGCCAGTAGTATAAGAGGAGGGGGCGGGAGAGATACGCAGTATTTT
>TRBD2|TRBV3-1|.|TRBJ2-1
CASSQGGSERGGLVDEQFF
TGTGCCAGCAGCCAAGGAGGCTCGGAGCGGGGGGGCCTCGTCGATGAGCAGTTCTTC
>.|TRBV19|many|TRBJ2-3
CASQIGLGTDTQYF
TGTGCCAGCCAGATCGGACTGGGGACAGATACGCAGTATTTT
>.|TRBV24-1|many|TRBJ2-1
CATSDPMDSDEQFF
TGTGCCACCAGTGACCCTATGGACAGCGATGAGCAGTTCTTC
>TRBD2|TRBV7-3|.|TRBJ2-7
CASSLAGVAGGLPYEQYF
TGTGCCAGCAGCTTAGCTGGCGTAGCGGGAGGACTACCCTACGAGCAGTACTTC
>.|TRBV14|.|TRBJ2-7
CASSPAGAHTGELYF
TGTGCCAGCAGCCCTGCGGGGGCTCACACCGGGGAGCTGTACTTC
>TRBD2|TRBV9|once|TRBJ2-3
CASSISGGQGTDTQYF
TGTGCCAGCAGCATTAGCGGGGGGCAAGGTACAGATACGCAGTATTTT
>.|TRBV14|many|TRBJ2-7
CASSHSAHEQYF
TGTGCCAGCAGCCACTCCGCGCACGAGCAGTACTTC
>.|TRBV15|.|TRBJ2-2
CATSRVGLAVGELFF
TGTGCCACCAGCAGAGTAGGGCTAGCAGTTGGGGAGCTGTTTTTT
>TRBD1|TRBV2|.|TRBJ2-7
CASRPHQGAHEQYF
TGTGCCAGCAGGCCGCATCAGGGGGCGCACGAGCAGTACTTC
>TRBD2|TRBV9|.|TRBJ2-7
CASSPLIPSGAYEQYF
TGTGCCAGCAGCCCCCTCATTCCTAGCGGGGCTTACGAGCAGTACTTC
>.|TRBV2|few|TRBJ2-3
CASSGGSGYDLTDTQYF
TGTGCCAGCAGTGGGGGTAGCGGTTACGACCTCACAGATACGCAGTATTTT
>.|TRBV15|many|TRBJ2-7
CATSSSYEQYF
TGTGCCACCAGCAGCTCCTACGAGCAGTACTTC
>TRBD1|TRBV20-1|.|TRBJ2-1
CSARDSAGGVVANEQFF
TGCAGTGCTAGAGATTCGGCAGGGGGTGTGGTAGCTAATGAGCAGTTCTTC
>.|TRBV25-1|.|TRBJ1-1
CASSRSGEAFF
TGTGCCAGTTCGCGTTCGGGTGAAGCTTTCTTT
>.|TRBV7-9|.|TRBJ1-5
CASSLALGDGNQPQHF
TGTGCCAGCAGCTTAGCTTTGGGAGACGGCAATCAGCCCCAGCATTTT
>.|TRBV6-5|.|TRBJ2-7
CASSRLKGYEQYF
TGTGCCAGCAGCCGCCTGAAGGGCTACGAGCAGTACTTC
>TRBD1|TRBV20-1|.|TRBJ2-5
CSAQSRGWETQYF
TGCAGTGCTCAGAGCAGGGGGTGGGAGACCCAGTACTTC